This entry concerns a single TCR beta chain. Trimming took 6 bases from V and 7 from J; bases not matched to a gene: 7. From germline, CDR1 is LNHDA and CDR2 SQIVND (reference sequence). There are 13 residues in the CDR3. The data originate from a study of T cell changes during pregnancy in multiple sclerosis. Profiling relied on immunoSEQ multiplex PCR, and the TCRdb table lists in-frame clones only, not all of them. The sample shows 50,000 to 60,000 clones, about nine tenths of them seen only once. J is TRBJ1-2 and V is TRBV19; TRBD1 agrees at 8 bases. The sequence came from a female donor with multiple sclerosis, enrolled in a pregnancy study. This material consisted of CD4+ T cells from peripheral blood mononuclear cells, taken in the first trimester of pregnancy. The CDR3 reads CASRTGGSGGYTF. In DNA, the CDR3 is TGTGCCAGTAGAACAGGGGGATCGGGTGGCTACACCTTC.